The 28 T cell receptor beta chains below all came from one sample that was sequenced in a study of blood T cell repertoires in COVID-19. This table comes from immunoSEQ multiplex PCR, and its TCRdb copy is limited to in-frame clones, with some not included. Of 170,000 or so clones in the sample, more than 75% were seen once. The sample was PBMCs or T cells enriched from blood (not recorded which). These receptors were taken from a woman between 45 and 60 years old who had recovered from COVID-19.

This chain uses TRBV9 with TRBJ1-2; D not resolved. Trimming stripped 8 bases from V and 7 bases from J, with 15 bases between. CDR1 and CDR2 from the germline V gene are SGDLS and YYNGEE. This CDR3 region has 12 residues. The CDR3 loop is CASRGEKVGYTF. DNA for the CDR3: TGTGCCAGTCGAGGAGAAAAGGTTGGCTACACCTTC.

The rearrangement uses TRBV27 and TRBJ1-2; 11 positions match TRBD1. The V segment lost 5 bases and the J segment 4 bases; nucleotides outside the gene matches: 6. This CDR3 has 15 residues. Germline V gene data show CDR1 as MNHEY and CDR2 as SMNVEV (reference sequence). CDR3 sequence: CASSRGTGGGYGYTF. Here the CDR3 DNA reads TGTGCCAGCAGTCGGGGGACAGGGGGTGGCTATGGCTACACCTTC.

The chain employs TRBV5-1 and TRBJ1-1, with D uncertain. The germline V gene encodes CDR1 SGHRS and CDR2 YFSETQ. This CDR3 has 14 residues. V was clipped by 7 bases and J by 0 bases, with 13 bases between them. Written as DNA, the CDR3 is TGCGCCAGCCAAAAGACCGCGGTGAACACTGAAGCTTTCTTT. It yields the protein CASQKTAVNTEAFF.

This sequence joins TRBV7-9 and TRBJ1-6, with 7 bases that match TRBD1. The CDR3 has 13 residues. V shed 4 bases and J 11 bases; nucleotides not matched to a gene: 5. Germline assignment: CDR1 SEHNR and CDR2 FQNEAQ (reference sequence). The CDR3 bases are TGTGCCAGCAGCTCTACAGGGGCCCCACCCCTCCACTTT. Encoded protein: CASSSTGAPPLHF.

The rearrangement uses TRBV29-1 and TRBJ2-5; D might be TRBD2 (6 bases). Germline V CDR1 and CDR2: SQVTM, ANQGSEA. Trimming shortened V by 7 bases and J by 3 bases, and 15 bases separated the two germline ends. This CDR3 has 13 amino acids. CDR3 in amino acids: CSAHPGGEETQYF. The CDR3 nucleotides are TGCAGCGCTCACCCTGGCGGGGAAGAGACCCAGTACTTC.

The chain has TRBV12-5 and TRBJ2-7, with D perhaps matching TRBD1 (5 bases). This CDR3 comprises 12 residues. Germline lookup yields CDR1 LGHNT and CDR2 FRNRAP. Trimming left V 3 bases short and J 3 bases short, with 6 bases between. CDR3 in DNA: TGTGCTAGTGGTTTAGGGGACTACGAGCAGTACTTC. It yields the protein CASGLGDYEQYF.

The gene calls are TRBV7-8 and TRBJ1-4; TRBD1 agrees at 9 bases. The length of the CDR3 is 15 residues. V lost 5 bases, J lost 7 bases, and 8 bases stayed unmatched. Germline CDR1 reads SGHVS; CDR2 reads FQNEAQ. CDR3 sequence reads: CASSTQTGGGEKLFF. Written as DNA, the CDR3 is TGTGCCAGCAGCACCCAGACAGGGGGGGGTGAAAAACTGTTTTTT. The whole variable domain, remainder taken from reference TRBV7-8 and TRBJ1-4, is GAGVSQSPRYKVAKRGQDVALRCDPISGHVSLFWYQQALGQGPEFLTYFQNEAQLDKSGLPSDRFFAERPEGSVSTLKIQRTQQEDSAVYLCASSTQTGGGEKLFFGSGTQLSVL.

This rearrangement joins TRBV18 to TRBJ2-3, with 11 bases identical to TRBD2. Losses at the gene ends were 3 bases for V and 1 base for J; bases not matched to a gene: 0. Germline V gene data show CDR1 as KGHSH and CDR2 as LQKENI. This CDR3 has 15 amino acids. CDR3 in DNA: TGTGCCAGCTCACCGGGACTAGCGGGCACAGATACGCAGTATTTT. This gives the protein CASSPGLAGTDTQYF.

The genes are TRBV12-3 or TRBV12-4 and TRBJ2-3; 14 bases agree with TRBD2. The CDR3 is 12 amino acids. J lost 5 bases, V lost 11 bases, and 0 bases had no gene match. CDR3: CAGTSGGDTQYF. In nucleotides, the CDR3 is TGTGCCGGGACTAGCGGGGGAGATACGCAGTATTTT.

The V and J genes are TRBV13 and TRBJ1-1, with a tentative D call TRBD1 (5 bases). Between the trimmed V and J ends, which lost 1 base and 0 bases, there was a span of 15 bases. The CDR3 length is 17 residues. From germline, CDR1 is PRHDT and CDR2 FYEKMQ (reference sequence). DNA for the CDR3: TGTGCCAGCAGCTTAGAGGGTATGAAGGGGATGAACACTGAAGCTTTCTTT. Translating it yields CASSLEGMKGMNTEAFF.

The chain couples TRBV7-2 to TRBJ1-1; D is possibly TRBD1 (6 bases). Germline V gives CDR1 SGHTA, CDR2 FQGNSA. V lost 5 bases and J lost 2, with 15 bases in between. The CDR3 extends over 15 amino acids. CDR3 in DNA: TGTGCCAGCAGCCTGGTGACAGGAGGAAACACTGAAGCTTTCTTT. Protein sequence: CASSLVTGGNTEAFF.

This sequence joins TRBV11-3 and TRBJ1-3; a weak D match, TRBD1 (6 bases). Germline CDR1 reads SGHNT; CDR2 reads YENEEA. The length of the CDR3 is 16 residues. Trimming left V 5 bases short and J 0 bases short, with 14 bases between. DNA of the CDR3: TGTGCCAGCAGCCGAGCCACAGGGAGCTCTGGAAACACCATATATTTT. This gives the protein CASSRATGSSGNTIYF.

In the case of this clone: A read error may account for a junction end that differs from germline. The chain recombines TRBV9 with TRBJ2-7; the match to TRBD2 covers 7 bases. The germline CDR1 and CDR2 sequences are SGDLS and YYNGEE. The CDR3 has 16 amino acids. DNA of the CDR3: TGTGCCAGCAGCGTAATACTGGCGAGCGGGGTTCCCGGGGTGCACTTC. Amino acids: CASSVILASGVPGVHF. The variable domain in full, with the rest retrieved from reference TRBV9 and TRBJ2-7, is DSGVTQTPKHLITATGQRVTLRCSPRSGDLSVYWYQQSLDQGLQFLIQYYNGEERAKGNILERFSAQQFPDLHSELNLSSLELGDSALYFCASSVILASGVPGVHFGPGTRLTVT.

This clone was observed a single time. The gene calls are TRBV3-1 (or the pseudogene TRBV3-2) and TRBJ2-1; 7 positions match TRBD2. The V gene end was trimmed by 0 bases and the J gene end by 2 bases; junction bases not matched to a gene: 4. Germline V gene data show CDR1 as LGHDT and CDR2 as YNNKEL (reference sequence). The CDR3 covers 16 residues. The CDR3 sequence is CASSQDCGGTYNEQFF. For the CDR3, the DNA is TGTGCCAGCAGCCAAGATTGCGGGGGAACCTACAATGAGCAGTTCTTC.

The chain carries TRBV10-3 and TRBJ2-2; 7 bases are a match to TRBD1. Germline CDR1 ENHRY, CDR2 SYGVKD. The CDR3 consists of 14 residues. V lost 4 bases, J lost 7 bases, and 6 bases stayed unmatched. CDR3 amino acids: CAISGGGGGGELFF. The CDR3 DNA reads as TGTGCCATCAGTGGAGGGGGCGGTGGCGGGGAGCTGTTTTTT.

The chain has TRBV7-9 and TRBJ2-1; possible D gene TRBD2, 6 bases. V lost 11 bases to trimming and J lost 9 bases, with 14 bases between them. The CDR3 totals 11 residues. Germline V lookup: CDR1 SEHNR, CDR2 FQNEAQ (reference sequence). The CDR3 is CAGGKLAEQFF. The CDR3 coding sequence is TGTGCCGGGGGGAAATTGGCTGAGCAGTTCTTC.

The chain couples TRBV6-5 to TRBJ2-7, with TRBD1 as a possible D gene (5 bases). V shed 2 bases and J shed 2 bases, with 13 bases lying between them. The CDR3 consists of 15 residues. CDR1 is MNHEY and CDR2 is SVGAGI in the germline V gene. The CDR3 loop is CASSYGAAPTYEQYF. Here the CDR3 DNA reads TGTGCCAGCAGTTACGGGGCCGCGCCCACCTACGAGCAGTACTTC.

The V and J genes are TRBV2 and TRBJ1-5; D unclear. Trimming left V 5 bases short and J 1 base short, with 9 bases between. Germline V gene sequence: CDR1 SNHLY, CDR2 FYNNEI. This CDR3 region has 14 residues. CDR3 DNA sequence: TGTGCCAGCAGTCTCGGACTGAGCAATCAGCCCCAGCATTTT. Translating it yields CASSLGLSNQPQHF.

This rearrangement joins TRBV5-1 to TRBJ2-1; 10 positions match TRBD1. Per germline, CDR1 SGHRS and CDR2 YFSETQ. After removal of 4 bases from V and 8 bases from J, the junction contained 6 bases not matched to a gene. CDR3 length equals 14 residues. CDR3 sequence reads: CASSRGQGTDEQFF. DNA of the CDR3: TGCGCCAGCAGCCGGGGACAGGGGACAGATGAGCAGTTCTTC.

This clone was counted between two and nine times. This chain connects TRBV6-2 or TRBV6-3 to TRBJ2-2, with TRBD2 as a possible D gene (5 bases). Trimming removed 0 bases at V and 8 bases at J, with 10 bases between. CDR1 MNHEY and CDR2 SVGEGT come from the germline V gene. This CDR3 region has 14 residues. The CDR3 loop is CASSYSPPGGELFF. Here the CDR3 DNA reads TGTGCCAGCAGTTACTCCCCACCGGGGGGGGAGCTGTTTTTT.

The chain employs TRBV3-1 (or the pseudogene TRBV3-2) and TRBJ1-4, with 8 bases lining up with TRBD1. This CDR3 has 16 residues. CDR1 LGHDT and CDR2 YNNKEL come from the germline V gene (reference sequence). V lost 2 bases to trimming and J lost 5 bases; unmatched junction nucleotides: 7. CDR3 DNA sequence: TGTGCCAGCAGCCAAAAAGCGACAGGGGTGAATGAAAAACTGTTTTTT. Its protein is CASSQKATGVNEKLFF.

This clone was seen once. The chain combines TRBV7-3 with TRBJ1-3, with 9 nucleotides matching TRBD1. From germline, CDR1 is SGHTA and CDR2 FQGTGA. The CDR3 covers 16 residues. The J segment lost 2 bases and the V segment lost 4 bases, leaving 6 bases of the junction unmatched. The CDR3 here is CASSSGTGITGNTIYF. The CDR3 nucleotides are TGTGCCAGCAGCTCTGGGACAGGGATCACTGGAAACACCATATATTTT.

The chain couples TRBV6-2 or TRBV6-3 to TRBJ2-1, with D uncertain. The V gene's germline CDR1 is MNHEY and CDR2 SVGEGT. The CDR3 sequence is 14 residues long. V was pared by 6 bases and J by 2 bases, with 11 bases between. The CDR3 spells CASSAWQTYNEQFF. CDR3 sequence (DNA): TGTGCCAGCAGCGCCTGGCAAACCTACAATGAGCAGTTCTTC.

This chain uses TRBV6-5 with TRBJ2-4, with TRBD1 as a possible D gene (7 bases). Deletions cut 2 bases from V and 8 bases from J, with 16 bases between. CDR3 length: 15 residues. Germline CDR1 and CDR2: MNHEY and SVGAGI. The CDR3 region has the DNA TGTGCCAGCAGTTACAAAGGAGGGGGCGCGGACATTCAGTACTTC. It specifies CASSYKGGGADIQYF.

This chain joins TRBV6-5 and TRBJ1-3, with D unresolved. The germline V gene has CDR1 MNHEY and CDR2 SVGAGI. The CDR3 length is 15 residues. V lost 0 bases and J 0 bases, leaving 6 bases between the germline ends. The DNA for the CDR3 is TGTGCCAGCAGTTACTCGTCCGTCTCTGGAAACACCATATATTTT. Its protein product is CASSYSSVSGNTIYF.

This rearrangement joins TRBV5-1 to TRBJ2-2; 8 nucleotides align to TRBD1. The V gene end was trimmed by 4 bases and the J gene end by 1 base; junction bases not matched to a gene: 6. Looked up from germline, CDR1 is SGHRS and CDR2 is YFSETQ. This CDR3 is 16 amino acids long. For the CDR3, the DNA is TGCGCCAGCAGCCACCGGACAGGGCAGAACACCGGGGAGCTGTTTTTT. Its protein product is CASSHRTGQNTGELFF.

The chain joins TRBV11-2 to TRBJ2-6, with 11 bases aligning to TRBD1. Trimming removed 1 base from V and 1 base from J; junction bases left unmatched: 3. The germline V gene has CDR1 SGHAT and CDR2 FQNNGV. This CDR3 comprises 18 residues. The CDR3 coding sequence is TGTGCCAGCAGCTTAGGCTGGGACAGGGGGTCTGGGGCCAACGTCCTGACTTTC. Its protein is CASSLGWDRGSGANVLTF.

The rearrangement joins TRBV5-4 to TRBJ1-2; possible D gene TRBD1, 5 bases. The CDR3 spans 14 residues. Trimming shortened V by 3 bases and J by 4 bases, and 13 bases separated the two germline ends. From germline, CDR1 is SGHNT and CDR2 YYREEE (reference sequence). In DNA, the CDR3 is TGTGCCAGCAGCTCCGACAGAGCTTTCTATGGCTACACCTTC. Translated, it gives CASSSDRAFYGYTF.